Shown below are 5 T cell receptor beta chains from a single sample sequenced in a study of T cell repertoires in cytomegalovirus infection. From the reads, TCRdb called clonotypes with MiXCR, one entry per CDR3 protein. This table holds about 440,000 distinct CDR3 sequences, about a third found once. The specimen was PBMCs. The source of these receptors is a human donor in good health (CMV status not recorded). Some clones in this sample may be carry-over from other donors' samples.

The rearrangement links TRBV19 to TRBJ2-1; D is tentatively TRBD1 or TRBD2 (5 bases each). The germline V and J ends were trimmed by 2 bases and 6 bases, with 11 bases remaining between them. CDR3 length equals 14 residues. Germline V CDR1 and CDR2: LNHDA, SQIVND (reference sequence). The CDR3 region is CASSIPGPRNEQFF. For the CDR3, the DNA is TGTGCCAGTAGTATACCGGGACCGCGCAATGAGCAGTTCTTC.

Details on this clonotype: Since a far larger clone is one base different, this is likely a read error. The rearrangement links TRBV7-2 to TRBJ2-6, with D unclear. The CDR3 consists of 15 residues. Germline lookup yields CDR1 SGHTA and CDR2 FQGNSA. The CDR3 DNA is TGTGCCAGCAGCTTAGGGCGGTCTGTGGCCAACGTCCTGACTTTC. Encoded protein: CASSLGRSVANVLTF.

Only a few counts were recorded for this clonotype. This chain uses TRBV23-1 with TRBJ2-2; perhaps TRBD1 as D (6 bases). TRBV23-1 is an ORF, and what it does is uncertain. CDR3 size: 14 residues. Between the trimmed V and J ends, which lost 10 bases and 4 bases, there was a span of 16 bases. The chain's CDR3 is CATGQPAATGELFF. In nucleotides, the CDR3 is TGCGCCACCGGACAGCCGGCGGCCACCGGGGAGCTGTTTTTT.

The chain employs TRBV11-1 and TRBJ2-7; 9 bases map to TRBD1. V trimming: 5 bases; J trimming: 1 base; junction bases outside the gene matches: 6. CDR3 length equals 15 residues. The germline V gene has CDR1 SGHAT and CDR2 FQDESV (reference sequence). This CDR3 reads CASSRGQGPSYEQYF. The CDR3 bases are TGTGCCAGCAGCCGCGGACAGGGGCCTTCCTACGAGCAGTACTTC.

Concerning this clonotype: Germline and junction disagree at one end, which may indicate a read error. This chain connects TRBV20-1 to TRBJ1-5; possibly TRBD1 for D (6 bases). The germline V gene has CDR1 DFQATT and CDR2 SNEGSKA (reference sequence). This CDR3 spans 16 amino acids. DNA of the CDR3: TGCAGTTCTAGGGGCAGGGGCTCGGGTAGCAATCAGCCCCAGCATTTT. Protein sequence: CSSRGRGSGSNQPQHF.